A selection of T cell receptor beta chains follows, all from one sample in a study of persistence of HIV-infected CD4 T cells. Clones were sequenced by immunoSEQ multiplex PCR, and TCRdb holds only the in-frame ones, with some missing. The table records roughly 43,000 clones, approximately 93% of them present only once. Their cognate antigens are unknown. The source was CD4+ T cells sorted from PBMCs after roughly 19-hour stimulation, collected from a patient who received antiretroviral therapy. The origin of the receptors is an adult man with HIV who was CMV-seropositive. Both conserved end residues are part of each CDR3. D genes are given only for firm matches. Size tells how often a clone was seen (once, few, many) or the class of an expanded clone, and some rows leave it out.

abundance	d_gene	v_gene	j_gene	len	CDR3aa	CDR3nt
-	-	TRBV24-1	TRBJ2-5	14	CATSDLSGQETQYF	TGTGCCACCAGTGATTTGTCAGGCCAAGAGACCCAGTACTTC
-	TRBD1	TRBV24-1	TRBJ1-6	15	CATSDGQGYNSPLHF	TGTGCCACCAGTGATGGACAGGGCTATAATTCACCCCTCCACTTT
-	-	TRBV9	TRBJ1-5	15	CASSVGRGFVEPQHF	TGTGCCAGCAGCGTAGGTAGGGGATTCGTAGAGCCCCAGCATTTT
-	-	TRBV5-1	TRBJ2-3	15	CASSLVGQSTDTQYF	TGCGCCAGCAGCTTGGTTGGACAAAGCACAGATACGCAGTATTTT
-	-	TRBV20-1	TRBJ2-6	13	CSASGPGANVLTF	TGCAGTGCTAGTGGGCCAGGGGCCAACGTCCTGACTTTC
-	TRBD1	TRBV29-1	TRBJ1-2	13	CSPTQRRGLGYTF	TGCAGCCCTACCCAGCGCAGGGGGCTCGGCTACACCTTC
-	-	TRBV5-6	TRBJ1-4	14	CASRFLGAGEKLFF	TGTGCCAGCAGATTCCTTGGGGCAGGTGAAAAACTGTTTTTT
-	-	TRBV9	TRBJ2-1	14	CASTGQEAYNEQFF	TGTGCCAGTACCGGGCAGGAAGCCTACAATGAGCAGTTCTTC
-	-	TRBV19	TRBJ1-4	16	CASSTKAGTGIGKLFF	TGTGCCAGTAGTACTAAAGCCGGGACCGGGATAGGGAAACTGTTTTTT
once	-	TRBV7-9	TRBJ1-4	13	CASSMDPHEKLFF	TGTGCCAGCAGCATGGACCCCCATGAAAAACTGTTTTTT
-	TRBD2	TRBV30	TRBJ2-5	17	CAWSPNLLAGGKETQYF	TGTGCCTGGAGCCCTAACCTTTTAGCGGGGGGTAAGGAGACCCAGTACTTC
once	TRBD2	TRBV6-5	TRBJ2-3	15	CASSTSSGGTDTQYF	TGTGCCAGCAGTACCTCCTCCGGGGGGACAGATACGCAGTATTTT
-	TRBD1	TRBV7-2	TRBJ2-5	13	CASSLGQGETQYF	TGTGCCAGCAGCTTGGGACAGGGGGAGACCCAGTACTTC
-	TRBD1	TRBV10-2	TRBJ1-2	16	CASSESVGQFYYGYTF	TGCGCCAGCAGTGAGTCCGTGGGACAGTTCTACTATGGCTACACCTTC
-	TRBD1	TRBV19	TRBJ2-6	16	CASMTGGYSGANVLTF	TGTGCCAGTATGACAGGGGGCTACTCTGGGGCCAACGTCCTGACTTTC
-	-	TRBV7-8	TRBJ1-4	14	CASTSRAFNEKLFF	TGTGCCAGCACCTCCAGGGCTTTTAATGAAAAACTGTTTTTT
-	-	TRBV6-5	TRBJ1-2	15	CASSTTYDTDYGYTF	TGTGCCAGCAGCACAACCTACGACACGGACTATGGCTACACCTTC
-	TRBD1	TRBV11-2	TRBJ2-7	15	CASSLPGQGAVKQYF	TGTGCCAGCAGCTTACCGGGACAGGGGGCGGTTAAGCAGTACTTC
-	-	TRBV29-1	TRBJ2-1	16	CSVEVPDASSYNEQFF	TGCAGCGTTGAAGTACCTGACGCAAGCTCCTACAATGAGCAGTTCTTC
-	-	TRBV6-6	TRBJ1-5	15	CASIITGYSNQPQHF	TGTGCCAGCATTATAACAGGGTATAGCAATCAGCCCCAGCATTTT
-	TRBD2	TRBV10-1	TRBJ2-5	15	CASSEGGGSAETQYF	TGCGCCAGCTCCGAGGGCGGGGGTTCGGCGGAGACCCAGTACTTC
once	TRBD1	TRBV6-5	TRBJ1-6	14	CASSRDSNNSPLHF	TGTGCCAGCTCCCGGGACAGTAATAATTCACCCCTCCACTTT
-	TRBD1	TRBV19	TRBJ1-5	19	CASSTADRGGTENNQPQHF	TGTGCCAGTAGCACCGCGGACAGGGGGGGGACAGAAAATAATCAGCCCCAGCATTTT
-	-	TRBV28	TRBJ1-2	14	CASSPPPSGYGYTF	TGTGCCAGCAGTCCGCCACCCTCAGGCTATGGCTACACCTTC
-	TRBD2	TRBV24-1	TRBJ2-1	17	CATSDFMTSGDYNEQFF	TGTGCCACCAGTGATTTTATGACTAGCGGGGACTACAATGAGCAGTTCTTC
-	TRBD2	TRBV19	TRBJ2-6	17	CASSTTGLAVGANVLTF	TGTGCCAGTAGTACGACTGGACTAGCTGTTGGGGCCAACGTCCTGACTTTC
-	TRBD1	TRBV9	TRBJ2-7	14	CASSVADRGAEQYF	TGTGCCAGCAGCGTCGCGGACAGGGGAGCCGAGCAGTACTTC
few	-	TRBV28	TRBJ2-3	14	CASRLRGRTDTQYF	TGTGCCAGCAGACTCAGGGGACGCACAGATACGCAGTATTTT
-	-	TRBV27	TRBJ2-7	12	CASRSGSYEQYF	TGTGCCAGCAGGAGCGGCTCCTACGAGCAGTACTTC
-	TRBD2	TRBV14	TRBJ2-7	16	CASSQRLAGLTYEQYF	TGTGCCAGCAGCCAAAGGCTAGCGGGGCTAACCTACGAGCAGTACTTC
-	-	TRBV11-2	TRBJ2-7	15	CASGESGTMSYEQYF	TGTGCCAGCGGGGAGTCCGGGACGATGTCCTACGAGCAGTACTTC
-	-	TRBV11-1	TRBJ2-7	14	CASSPNPGSYEQYF	TGTGCCAGCAGCCCAAATCCGGGCTCCTACGAGCAGTACTTC
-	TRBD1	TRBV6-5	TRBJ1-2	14	CASSYDRDNYGYTF	TGTGCCAGCAGTTATGACAGGGATAACTATGGCTACACCTTC
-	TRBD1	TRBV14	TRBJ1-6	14	CASSQQGGRSPLHF	TGTGCCAGCAGCCAACAAGGGGGCCGTTCACCCCTCCACTTT
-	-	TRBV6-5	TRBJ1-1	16	CASSYHRQDLNTEAFF	TGTGCCAGCAGTTACCACAGACAGGACTTGAACACTGAAGCTTTCTTT
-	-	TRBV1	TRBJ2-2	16	CTSSHGIAGCTGELFF	TGCACCAGCAGCCACGGGATAGCGGGGTGCACCGGGGAGCTGTTTTTT
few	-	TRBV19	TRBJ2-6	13	CASSIPGANVLTF	TGTGCCAGTAGTATCCCTGGGGCCAACGTCCTGACTTTC
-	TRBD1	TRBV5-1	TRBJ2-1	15	CASSLRDRDYNEQFF	TGCGCCAGCAGCCTGCGGGACAGGGATTACAATGAGCAGTTCTTC
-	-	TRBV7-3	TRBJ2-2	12	CASSRYTGELFF	TGTGCCAGCAGCCGGTACACCGGGGAGCTGTTTTTT
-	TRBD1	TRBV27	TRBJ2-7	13	CASSAGTGYEQYF	TGTGCCAGCAGCGCCGGGACAGGTTACGAGCAGTACTTC
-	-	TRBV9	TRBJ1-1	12	CASSVDKPEAFF	TGTGCCAGCAGCGTAGACAAGCCTGAAGCTTTCTTT
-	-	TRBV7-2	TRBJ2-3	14	CASSLNRDTDTQYF	TGTGCCAGCAGCCTGAACAGGGACACAGATACGCAGTATTTT
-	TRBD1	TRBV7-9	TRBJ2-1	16	CASSLQGQGANNEQFF	TGTGCCAGCAGCTTACAGGGACAGGGGGCGAACAATGAGCAGTTCTTC
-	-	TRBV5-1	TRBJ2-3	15	CASSRDAGAGDTQYF	TGCGCCAGCAGCCGTGACGCGGGGGCGGGGGATACGCAGTATTTT
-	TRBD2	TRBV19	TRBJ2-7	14	CASSTLAASYEQYF	TGTGCCAGTAGTACCCTAGCGGCCTCCTACGAGCAGTACTTC
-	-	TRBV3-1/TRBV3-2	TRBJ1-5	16	CASSQELGRSNQPQHF	TGTGCCAGCAGCCAAGAGCTTGGGAGGAGCAATCAGCCCCAGCATTTT
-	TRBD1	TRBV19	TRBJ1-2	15	CASSLRTGANYGYTF	TGTGCCAGTAGTCTCCGGACAGGGGCCAACTATGGCTACACCTTC
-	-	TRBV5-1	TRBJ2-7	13	CASRSDVGYEQYF	TGCGCCAGCAGGAGCGATGTTGGGTACGAGCAGTACTTC
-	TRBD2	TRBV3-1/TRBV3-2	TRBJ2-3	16	CASSQLRLAGTDTQYF	TGTGCCAGCAGCCAACTTCGACTAGCGGGCACAGATACGCAGTATTTT
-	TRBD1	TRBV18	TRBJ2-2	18	CASSPYLTGTGNTGELFF	TGTGCCAGCTCACCCTATCTGACCGGGACAGGGAACACCGGGGAGCTGTTTTTT
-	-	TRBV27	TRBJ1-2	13	CASSFGQGYGYTF	TGTGCCAGCAGTTTCGGGCAGGGATATGGCTACACCTTC
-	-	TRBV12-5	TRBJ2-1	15	CASGSSGRFYNEQFF	TGTGCTAGTGGTTCATCGGGACGGTTCTACAATGAGCAGTTCTTC